Sequencing of this TCR beta chain was carried out in a study of blood T cells in healthy people across ages. Across the whole study: Per two T cells, template switching captured roughly one barcoded beta molecule.

Concerning this clonotype itself: Antigen specificity is unknown.

Total RNA was extracted at no less than 5 micrograms per sample. The germline gives CDR1 SGDLS, CDR2 YYNGEE. The CDR3 has 16 residues. The trim removed 3 bases at V and 7 bases at J, leaving 9 bases unmatched. Findings and limits, study-wide: Both higher diversity and more naive CD4+ cells marked long-lived donors when set against aged donors. Diversity estimated from one million T cells was considered an underestimate.

For the second PCR, which ran for roughly 6 to 11 cycles, a sample-barcoded 5' primer and a J-beta primer mix were used. TCRdb redid the calling of the 5' RACE reads with MiXCR, one entry per CDR3 protein. This table has 1.5 million to 2 million distinct CDR3 sequences, roughly 32% appearing once. This chain connects TRBV9 to TRBJ2-1, with 11 bases fitting TRBD2. The receptor comes from a woman under 40 in good health. The sequenced sample was blood. This CDR3 reads CASSGRLAGLINEQFF. The CDR3 coding sequence is TGTGCCAGCAGCGGAAGACTAGCGGGATTGATAAATGAGCAGTTCTTC.